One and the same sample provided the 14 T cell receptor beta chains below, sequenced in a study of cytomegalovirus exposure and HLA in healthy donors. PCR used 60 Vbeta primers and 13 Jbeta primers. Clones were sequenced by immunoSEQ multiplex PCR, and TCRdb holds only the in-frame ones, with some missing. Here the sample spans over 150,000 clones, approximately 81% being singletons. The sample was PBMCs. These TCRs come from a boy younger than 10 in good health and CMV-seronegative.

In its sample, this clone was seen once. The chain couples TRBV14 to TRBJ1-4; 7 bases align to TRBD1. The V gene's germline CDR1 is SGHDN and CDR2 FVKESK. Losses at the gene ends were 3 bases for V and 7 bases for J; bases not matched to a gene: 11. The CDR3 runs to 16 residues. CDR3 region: CASSHTQGTRGEKLFF. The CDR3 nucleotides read TGTGCCAGCAGCCACACACAGGGGACGCGTGGTGAAAAACTGTTTTTT.

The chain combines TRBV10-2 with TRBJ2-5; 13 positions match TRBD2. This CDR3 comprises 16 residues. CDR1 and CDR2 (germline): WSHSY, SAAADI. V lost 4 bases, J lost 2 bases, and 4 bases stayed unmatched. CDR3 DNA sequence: TGCGCCAGCAGTGGGGCGGGACTAGCGGGACAAGAGACCCAGTACTTC. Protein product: CASSGAGLAGQETQYF.

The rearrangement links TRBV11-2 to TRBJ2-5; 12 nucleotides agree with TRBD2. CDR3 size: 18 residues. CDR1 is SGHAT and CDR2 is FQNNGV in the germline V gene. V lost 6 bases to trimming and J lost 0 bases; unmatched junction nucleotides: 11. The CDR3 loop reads CASSRRLAGDTYQETQYF. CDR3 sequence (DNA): TGTGCCAGCAGTCGAAGACTAGCGGGGGACACCTACCAAGAGACCCAGTACTTC.

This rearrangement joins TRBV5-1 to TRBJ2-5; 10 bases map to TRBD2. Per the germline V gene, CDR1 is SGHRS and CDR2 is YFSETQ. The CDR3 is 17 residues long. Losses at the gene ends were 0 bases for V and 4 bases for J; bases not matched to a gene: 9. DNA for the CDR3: TGCGCCAGCAGCTTGGGAGCGGGGGGGCAAGGAGGAGAGACCCAGTACTTC. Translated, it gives CASSLGAGGQGGETQYF.

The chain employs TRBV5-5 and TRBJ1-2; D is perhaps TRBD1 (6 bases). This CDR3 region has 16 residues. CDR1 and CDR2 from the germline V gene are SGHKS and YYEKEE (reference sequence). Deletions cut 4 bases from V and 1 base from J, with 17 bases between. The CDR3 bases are TGTGCCAGCAGCCCCCGGGCAGGGGCTTTTAACTATGGCTACACCTTC. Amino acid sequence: CASSPRAGAFNYGYTF.

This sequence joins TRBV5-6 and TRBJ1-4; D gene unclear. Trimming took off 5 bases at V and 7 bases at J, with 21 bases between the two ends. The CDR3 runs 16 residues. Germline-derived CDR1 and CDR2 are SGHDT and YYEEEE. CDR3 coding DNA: TGTGCCAGCAGGCGCGGACTAACAGTTAACAGTGAAAAACTGTTTTTT. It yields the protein CASRRGLTVNSEKLFF.

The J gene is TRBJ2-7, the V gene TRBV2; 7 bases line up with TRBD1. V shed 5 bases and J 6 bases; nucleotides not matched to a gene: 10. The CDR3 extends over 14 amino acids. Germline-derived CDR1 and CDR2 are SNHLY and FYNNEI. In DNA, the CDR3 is TGTGCCAGCAGTCCGGGACAGCTTAACCCCGAGCAGTACTTC. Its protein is CASSPGQLNPEQYF.

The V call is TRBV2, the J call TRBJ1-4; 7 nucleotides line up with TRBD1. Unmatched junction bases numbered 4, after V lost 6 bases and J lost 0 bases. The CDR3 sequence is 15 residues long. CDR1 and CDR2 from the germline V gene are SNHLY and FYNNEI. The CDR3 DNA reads TGTGCCAGCAGGGAGGGACAGCCAACTAATGAAAAACTGTTTTTT. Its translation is CASREGQPTNEKLFF.

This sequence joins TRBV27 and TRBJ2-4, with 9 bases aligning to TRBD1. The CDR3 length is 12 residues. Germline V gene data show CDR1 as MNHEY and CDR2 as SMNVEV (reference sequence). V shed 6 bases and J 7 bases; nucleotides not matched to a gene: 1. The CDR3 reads CASRGTGNIQYF. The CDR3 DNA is TGTGCCAGCAGGGGGACAGGGAACATTCAGTACTTC.

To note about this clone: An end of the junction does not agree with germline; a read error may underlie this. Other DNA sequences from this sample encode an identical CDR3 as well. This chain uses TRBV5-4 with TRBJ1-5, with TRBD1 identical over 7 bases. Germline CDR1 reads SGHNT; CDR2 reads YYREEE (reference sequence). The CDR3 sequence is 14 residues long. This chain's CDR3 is CASSTGTVNQPQHF. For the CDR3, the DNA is TGCGCCAGCAGCACCGGGACAGTGAATCAGCCCCAGCATTTT.

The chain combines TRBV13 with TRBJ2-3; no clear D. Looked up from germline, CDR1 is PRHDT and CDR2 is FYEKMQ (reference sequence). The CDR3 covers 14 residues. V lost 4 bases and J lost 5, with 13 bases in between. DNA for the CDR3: TGTGCCAGCAGCTCCAACTCCCTAGTAGATACGCAGTATTTT. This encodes CASSSNSLVDTQYF.

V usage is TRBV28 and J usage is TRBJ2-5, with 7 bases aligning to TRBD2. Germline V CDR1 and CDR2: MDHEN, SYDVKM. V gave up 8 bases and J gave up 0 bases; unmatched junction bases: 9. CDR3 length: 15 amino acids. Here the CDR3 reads CASGGLAEYQETQYF. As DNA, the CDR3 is TGTGCCAGCGGAGGGCTAGCGGAGTACCAAGAGACCCAGTACTTC.

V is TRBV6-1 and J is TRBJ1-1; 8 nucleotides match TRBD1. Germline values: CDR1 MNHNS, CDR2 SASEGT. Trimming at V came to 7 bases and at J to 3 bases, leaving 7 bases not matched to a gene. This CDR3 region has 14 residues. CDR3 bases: TGTGCCAGCACCCGTAGGACAGGGTACACTGAAGCTTTCTTT. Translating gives CASTRRTGYTEAFF.

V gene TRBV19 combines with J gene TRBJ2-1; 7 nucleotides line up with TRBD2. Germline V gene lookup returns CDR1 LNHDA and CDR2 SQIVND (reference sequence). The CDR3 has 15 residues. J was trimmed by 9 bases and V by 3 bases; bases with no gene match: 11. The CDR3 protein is CASSMSGKGRVEQFF. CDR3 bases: TGTGCCAGTAGTATGAGCGGGAAGGGCAGGGTTGAGCAGTTCTTC.